This T cell receptor beta chain was sequenced during a study of regulatory T cells in long-lasting Graves disease. Study-wide results and caveats: Persistent disease preferred TRBV28, TRBJ1-2 and TRBJ2-5; new disease, TRBV20-1 and TRBJ2-1.

This clonotype has a count of ten or more. Its target is unknown. Time point indicated: newly diagnosed GD, antithyroid drugs for less than 3 months. PBMCs provided the RNA from which the TCR library was made. Arm-PCR of CDR3 regions with iRepertoire HTBI primers generated TCR beta libraries. TCRdb used MiXCR to reprocess the multiplex PCR reads, holding one entry per CDR3 protein. The data contain about 350,000 distinct CDR3 sequences, approximately 16% of them singletons. The CDR3 has 13 residues. Germline assignment: CDR1 SGDLS and CDR2 YYNGEE. Trimming pared 3 bases from V and 6 bases from J, leaving 13 bases between. This sample also belongs to another study, concerning T cells in Graves' hyperthyroidism and ophthalmopathy. As that report states: Primed by the HTBI set, a first-round RT-PCR was run on the TCR CDR3. Most expanded thyroid clonotypes above 0.001 recurred in blood.

The V call is TRBV9, the J call TRBJ2-7; D uncertain. The sequences come from peripheral blood mononuclear cells (PBMCs), collected at new diagnosis, from a patient treated with antithyroid drugs. The clonotype was recovered from a man aged 35 to 55 with Graves disease. This CDR3 is CASSATPGAEQYF. The CDR3 DNA is TGTGCCAGCAGCGCGACCCCCGGTGCCGAGCAGTACTTC.